The 2 T cell receptor beta chains below come from one sample, sequenced in a study of Graves' ophthalmopathy and Graves' hyperthyroidism. Investigators amplified TCR beta CDR3 regions from RNA transcripts. RT-PCR was first run with HTBI primers, then multiplex PCR in a second round. Each CDR3 protein gets one entry after TCRdb re-called the multiplex PCR reads with MiXCR. The sample shows about 660,000 distinct CDR3 sequences, 35% to 50% of them seen only once. Material for sequencing was peripheral blood. The receptors were sampled from an adult man with Graves' ophthalmopathy.

In this sample, this clonotype turned up many times. The chain joins TRBV19 to TRBJ1-2; TRBD1 aligns across 7 bases. Germline CDR1 is LNHDA and CDR2 is SQIVND (reference sequence). V was pared by 6 bases and J by 6 bases, with 10 bases of the junction left unmatched. The CDR3 has 14 residues. The CDR3: CASRKGQSPHGYTF. CDR3 sequence (DNA): TGTGCCAGTAGGAAGGGACAGAGTCCTCATGGCTACACCTTC.

In its sample, this clonotype was seen many times. This chain joins TRBV10-3 and TRBJ2-2, with 7 bases aligning to TRBD2. CDR3 length: 16 amino acids. The V segment lost 3 bases and the J segment 2 bases; nucleotides outside the gene matches: 6. Germline assignment: CDR1 ENHRY and CDR2 SYGVKD. CDR3 nucleotide sequence: TGTGCCATCAGTGATGCGGGACTACAAAACACCGGGGAGCTGTTTTTT. This codes for CAISDAGLQNTGELFF.